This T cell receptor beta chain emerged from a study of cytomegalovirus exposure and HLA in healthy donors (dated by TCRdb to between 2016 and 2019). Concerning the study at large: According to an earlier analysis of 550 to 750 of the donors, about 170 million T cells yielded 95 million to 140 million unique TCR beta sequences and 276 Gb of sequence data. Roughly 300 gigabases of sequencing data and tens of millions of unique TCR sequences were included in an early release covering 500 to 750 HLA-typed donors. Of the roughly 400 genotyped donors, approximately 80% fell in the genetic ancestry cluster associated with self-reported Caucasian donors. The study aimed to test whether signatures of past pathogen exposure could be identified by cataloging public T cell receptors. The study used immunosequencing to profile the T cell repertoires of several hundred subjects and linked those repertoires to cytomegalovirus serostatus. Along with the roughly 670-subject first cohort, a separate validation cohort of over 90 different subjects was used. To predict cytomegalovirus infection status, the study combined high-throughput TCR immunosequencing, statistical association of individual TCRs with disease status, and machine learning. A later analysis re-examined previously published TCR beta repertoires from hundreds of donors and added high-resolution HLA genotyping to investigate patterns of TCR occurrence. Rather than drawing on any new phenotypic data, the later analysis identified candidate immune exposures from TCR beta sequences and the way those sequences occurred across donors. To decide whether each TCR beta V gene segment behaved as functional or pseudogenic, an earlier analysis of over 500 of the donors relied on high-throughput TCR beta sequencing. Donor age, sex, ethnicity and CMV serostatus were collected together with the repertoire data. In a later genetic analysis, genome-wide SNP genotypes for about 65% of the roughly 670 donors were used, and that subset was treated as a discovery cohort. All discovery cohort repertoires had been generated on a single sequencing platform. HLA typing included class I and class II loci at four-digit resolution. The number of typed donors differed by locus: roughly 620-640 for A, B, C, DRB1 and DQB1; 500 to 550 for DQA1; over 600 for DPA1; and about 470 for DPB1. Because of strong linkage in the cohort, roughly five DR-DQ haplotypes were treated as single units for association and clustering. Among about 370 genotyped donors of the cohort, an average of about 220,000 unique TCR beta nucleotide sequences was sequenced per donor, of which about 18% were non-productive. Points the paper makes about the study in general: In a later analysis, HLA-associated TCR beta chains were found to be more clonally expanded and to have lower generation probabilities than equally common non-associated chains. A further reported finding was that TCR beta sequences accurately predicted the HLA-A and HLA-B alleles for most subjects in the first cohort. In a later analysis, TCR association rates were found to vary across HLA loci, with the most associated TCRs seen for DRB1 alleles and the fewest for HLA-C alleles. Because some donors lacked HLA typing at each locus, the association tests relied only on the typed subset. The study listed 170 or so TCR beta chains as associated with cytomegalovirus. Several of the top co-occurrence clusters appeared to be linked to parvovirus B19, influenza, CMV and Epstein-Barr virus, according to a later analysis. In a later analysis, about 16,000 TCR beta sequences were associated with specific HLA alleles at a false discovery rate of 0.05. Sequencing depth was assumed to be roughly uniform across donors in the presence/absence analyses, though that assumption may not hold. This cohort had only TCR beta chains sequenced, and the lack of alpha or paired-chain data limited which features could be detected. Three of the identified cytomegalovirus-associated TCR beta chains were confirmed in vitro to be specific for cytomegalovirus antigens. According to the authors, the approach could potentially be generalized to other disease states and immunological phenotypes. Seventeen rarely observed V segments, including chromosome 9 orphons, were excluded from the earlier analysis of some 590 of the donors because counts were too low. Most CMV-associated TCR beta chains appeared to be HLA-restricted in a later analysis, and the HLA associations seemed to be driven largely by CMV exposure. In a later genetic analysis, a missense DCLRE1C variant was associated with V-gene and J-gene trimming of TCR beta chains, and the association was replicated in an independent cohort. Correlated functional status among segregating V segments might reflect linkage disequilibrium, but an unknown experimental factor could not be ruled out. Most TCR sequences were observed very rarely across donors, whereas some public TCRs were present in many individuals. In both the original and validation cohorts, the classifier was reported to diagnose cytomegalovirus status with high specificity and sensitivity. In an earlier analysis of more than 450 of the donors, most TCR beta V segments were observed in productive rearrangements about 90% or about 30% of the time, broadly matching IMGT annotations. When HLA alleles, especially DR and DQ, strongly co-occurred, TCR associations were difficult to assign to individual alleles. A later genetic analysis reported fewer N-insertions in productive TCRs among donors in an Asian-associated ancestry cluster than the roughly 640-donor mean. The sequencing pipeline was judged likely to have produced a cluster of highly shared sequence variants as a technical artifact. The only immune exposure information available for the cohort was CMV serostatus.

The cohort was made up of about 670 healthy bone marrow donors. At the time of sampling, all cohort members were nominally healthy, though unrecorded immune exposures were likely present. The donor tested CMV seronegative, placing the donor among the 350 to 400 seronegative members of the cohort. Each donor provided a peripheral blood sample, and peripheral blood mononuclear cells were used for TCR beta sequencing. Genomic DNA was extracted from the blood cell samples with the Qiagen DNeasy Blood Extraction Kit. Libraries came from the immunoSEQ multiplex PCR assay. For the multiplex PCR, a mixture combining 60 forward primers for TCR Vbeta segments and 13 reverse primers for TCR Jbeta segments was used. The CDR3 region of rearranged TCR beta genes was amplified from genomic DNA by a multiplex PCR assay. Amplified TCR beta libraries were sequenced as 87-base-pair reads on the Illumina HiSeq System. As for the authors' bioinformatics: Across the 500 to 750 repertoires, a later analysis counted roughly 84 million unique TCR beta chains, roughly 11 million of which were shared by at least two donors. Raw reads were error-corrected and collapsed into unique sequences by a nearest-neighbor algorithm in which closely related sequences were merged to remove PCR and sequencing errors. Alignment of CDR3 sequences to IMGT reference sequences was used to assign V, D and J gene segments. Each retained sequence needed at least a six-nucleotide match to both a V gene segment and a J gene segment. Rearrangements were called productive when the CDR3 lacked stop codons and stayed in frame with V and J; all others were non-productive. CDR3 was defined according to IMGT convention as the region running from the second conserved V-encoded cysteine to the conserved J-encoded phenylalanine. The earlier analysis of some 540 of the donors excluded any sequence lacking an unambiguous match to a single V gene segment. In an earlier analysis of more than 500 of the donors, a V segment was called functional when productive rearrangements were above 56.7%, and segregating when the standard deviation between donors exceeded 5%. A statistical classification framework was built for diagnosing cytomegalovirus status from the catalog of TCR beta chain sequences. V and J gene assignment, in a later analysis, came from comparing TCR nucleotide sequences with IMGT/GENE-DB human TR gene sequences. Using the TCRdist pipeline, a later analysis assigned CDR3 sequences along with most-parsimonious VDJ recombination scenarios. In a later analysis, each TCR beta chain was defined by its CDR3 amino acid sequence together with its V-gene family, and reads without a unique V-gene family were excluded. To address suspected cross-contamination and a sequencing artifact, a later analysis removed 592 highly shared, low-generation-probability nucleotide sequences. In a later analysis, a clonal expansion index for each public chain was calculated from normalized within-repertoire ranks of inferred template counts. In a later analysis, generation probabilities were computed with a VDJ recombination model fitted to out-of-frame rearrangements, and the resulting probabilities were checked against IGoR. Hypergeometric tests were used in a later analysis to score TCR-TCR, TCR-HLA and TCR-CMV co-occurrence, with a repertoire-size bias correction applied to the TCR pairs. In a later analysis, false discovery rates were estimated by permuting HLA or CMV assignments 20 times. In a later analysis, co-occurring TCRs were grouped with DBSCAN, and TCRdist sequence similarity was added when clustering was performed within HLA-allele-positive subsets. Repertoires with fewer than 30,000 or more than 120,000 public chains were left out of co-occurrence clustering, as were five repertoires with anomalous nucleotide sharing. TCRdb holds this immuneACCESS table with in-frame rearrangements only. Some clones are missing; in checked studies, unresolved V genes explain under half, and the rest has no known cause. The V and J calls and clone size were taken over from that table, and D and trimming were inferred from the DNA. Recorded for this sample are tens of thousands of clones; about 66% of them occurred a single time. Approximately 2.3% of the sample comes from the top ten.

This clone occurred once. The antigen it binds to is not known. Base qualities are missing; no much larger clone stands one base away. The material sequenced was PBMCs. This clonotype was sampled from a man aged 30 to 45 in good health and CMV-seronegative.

In nucleotide form, the sequence is TGTGCCAGCGCCAGCCGATCGACAGGCCGCTCCTACGAGCAGTACTTC. Its protein product is CASASRSTGRSYEQYF. The V gene is TRBV6-6 and the J gene is TRBJ2-7, with a tentative D gene TRBD1 over 6 matching bases. V is cut by 8 bases and J by 0 bases, and the space between the germline ends is 20 bases. Taken from the germline V gene (reference sequence), the CDR1 and CDR2 loops are MNHNY and SVGAGI. From the cysteine up to the phenylalanine, the CDR3 has a length of 16 residues. The CDR3 DNA has 48 bases and is translated from base 1.